The 30 T cell receptor beta chains in this list originate from one sample, sequenced in a study of long-term antiretroviral therapy in people with HIV. Sequencing relied on immunoSEQ assay v3.0, run at survey level. Repertoires were generated with immunoSEQ multiplex PCR, while TCRdb's copy carries only in-frame clones and drops some. The sample comprises about 35,000 clones, 70% to 90% of which are singletons, and about 10% rests with the top ten. This specimen was unsorted PBMCs, taken 2.2 years after starting antiretroviral therapy. The receptor set was obtained from a man between 18 and 35 years old with HIV.

This clone was found a few times. The identical CDR3 is also encoded by other nucleotide sequences in the sample. In nucleotides, the CDR3 is TGTGCCAGCTCACCACCGAAGACCAAAGAGACCCAGTACTTC. Its protein product is CASSPPKTKETQYF. The chain uses TRBV18 and TRBJ2-5; D gene unclear. The CDR3 is made up of 14 amino acids. The ends were cut back, 0 bases at V and 3 bases at J, with 8 bases in the middle. Germline CDR1 is KGHSH and CDR2 is LQKENI.

This chain joins TRBV4-2 and TRBJ2-1, with TRBD2 matching 7 bases. The length of the CDR3 is 16 residues. Losses at the gene ends were 0 bases for V and 8 bases for J; bases not matched to a gene: 10. Germline V gene lookup returns CDR1 LGHNA and CDR2 YNFKEQ. This CDR3 is CASSQDKAGAVDEQFF. CDR3 in DNA: TGTGCCAGCAGCCAAGATAAGGCGGGAGCGGTCGATGAGCAGTTCTTC.

This rearrangement joins TRBV7-8 to TRBJ1-1; 7 bases line up with TRBD1. J lost 5 bases, V lost 6 bases, and 9 bases had no gene match. The CDR3 runs 14 residues. CDR1 and CDR2 from the germline V gene are SGHVS and FQNEAQ. CDR3 in DNA: TGTGCCAGCAGTAAGATCAGGGGGGGTACTGAAGCTTTCTTT. Translating it yields CASSKIRGGTEAFF.

This clone is a singleton in its sample. The V gene is TRBV9, the J gene TRBJ2-7; 10 positions match TRBD2. The CDR3 has 17 amino acids. V shed 0 bases and J 2 bases; nucleotides not matched to a gene: 8. The germline V gene encodes CDR1 SGDLS and CDR2 YYNGEE. The CDR3 sequence: CASSVGSPSGSPYEQYF. For the CDR3, the DNA is TGTGCCAGCAGCGTAGGATCTCCTAGCGGGAGTCCCTACGAGCAGTACTTC.

This clone was counted a single time. The CDR3 loop is CAISESGVNTEAFF. The CDR3 coding sequence is TGTGCCATCAGTGAATCAGGGGTGAACACTGAAGCTTTCTTT. The V and J genes are TRBV10-3 and TRBJ1-1; TRBD1 is a possible D gene (6 bases). CDR1 is ENHRY and CDR2 is SYGVKD in the germline V gene. V was clipped by 3 bases and J by 0 bases, with 8 bases between them. CDR3 size: 14 residues.

The chain employs TRBV9 and TRBJ1-1; tentatively, D is TRBD1 (6 bases). Germline CDR1 SGDLS, CDR2 YYNGEE. The CDR3 totals 16 residues. Trimming shortened V by 0 bases and J by 5 bases, and 17 bases separated the two germline ends. CDR3: CASSVDPGRGGTEAFF. DNA for the CDR3: TGTGCCAGCAGCGTAGACCCAGGGAGGGGGGGGACTGAAGCTTTCTTT. Supplemented by reference TRBV9 and TRBJ1-1, the full variable domain reads DSGVTQTPKHLITATGQRVTLRCSPRSGDLSVYWYQQSLDQGLQFLIQYYNGEERAKGNILERFSAQQFPDLHSELNLSSLELGDSALYFCASSVDPGRGGTEAFFGQGTRLTVV.

The sample holds one count of this clone. The genes are TRBV28 and TRBJ1-1; no clear D gene. Germline V CDR1 and CDR2: MDHEN, SYDVKM. This CDR3 is built from 11 residues. V lost 10 bases to trimming and J lost 1 base, with 7 bases between them. CDR3 in amino acids: CATFRNTEAFF. In DNA, the CDR3 is TGTGCCACTTTCCGGAACACTGAAGCTTTCTTT.

The chain combines TRBV6-6 with TRBJ1-5, with a weak D call TRBD1 (5 bases). V was clipped by 4 bases and J by 2 bases, with 12 bases between them. CDR1 MNHNY and CDR2 SVGAGI come from the germline V gene (reference sequence). The CDR3 contains 15 residues. Here the CDR3 reads CASSSTAVGNQPQHF. The CDR3 DNA reads TGTGCCAGCAGTTCGACAGCCGTGGGCAATCAGCCCCAGCATTTT.

The J gene is TRBJ1-5, the V gene TRBV5-6, with D possibly matching TRBD1 (6 bases). Trimming took 4 bases from V and 4 from J, leaving 15 bases between them. The CDR3 spans 15 residues. Germline CDR1 SGHDT, CDR2 YYEEEE. The CDR3: CASSRGGQGNQPQHF. The CDR3 nucleotides read TGTGCCAGCAGCCGGGGGGGCCAGGGAAATCAGCCCCAGCATTTT.

CDR3 nucleotide sequence: TGTGCCAGCAGTGGGGGGTTGACTAGCGGGAGAACTACCTACGAGCAGTACTTC. Its protein is CASSGGLTSGRTTYEQYF. The chain employs TRBV28 and TRBJ2-7; TRBD2 matches 12 bases. Looked up from germline, CDR1 is MDHEN and CDR2 is SYDVKM. CDR3 size: 18 residues. V lost 5 bases to trimming and J lost 2 bases; unmatched junction nucleotides: 13. The full variable domain, with the rest looked up from reference TRBV28 and TRBJ2-7, is DVKVTQSSRYLVKRTGEKVFLECVQDMDHENMFWYRQDPGLGLRLIYFSYDVKMKEKGDIPEGYSVSREKKERFSLILESASTNQTSMYLCASSGGLTSGRTTYEQYFGPGTRLTVT.

The chain recombines TRBV6-5 with TRBJ1-5; no clear D. This CDR3 has 15 amino acids. Trimming took off 0 bases at V and 7 bases at J, with 13 bases between the two ends. Germline lookup yields CDR1 MNHEY and CDR2 SVGAGI. The CDR3 DNA reads TGTGCCAGCAGTTACTCGATATCTGGGCGGCAGCCCCAGCATTTT. It yields the protein CASSYSISGRQPQHF.

DNA for the CDR3: TGCGCCAGCAGCTTTGGGTGGGAGACCCAGTACTTC. It translates to CASSFGWETQYF. The rearrangement joins TRBV5-1 to TRBJ2-5; D is undetermined. Germline V gene lookup returns CDR1 SGHRS and CDR2 YFSETQ. V dropped 2 bases and J dropped 5 bases, with 7 bases sitting between them. The CDR3 totals 12 residues.

The CDR3 here is CAWSARKGALYF. The CDR3 nucleotides are TGTGCCTGGAGTGCCCGCAAAGGGGCTCTGTACTTC. The V and J genes are TRBV30 and TRBJ2-7, with a weak D call TRBD1 (5 bases). Trimming stripped 1 base from V and 12 bases from J, with 16 bases between. Germline V gives CDR1 GTSNPN, CDR2 SVGIG (reference sequence). The CDR3 is made up of 12 amino acids. The variable domain in full, with the rest retrieved from reference TRBV30 and TRBJ2-7, is SQTIHQWPATLVQPVGSPLSLECTVEGTSNPNLYWYRQAAGRGLQLLFYSVGIGQISSEVPQNLSASRPQDRQFILSSKKLLLSDSGFYLCAWSARKGALYFGPGTRLTVT.

In its sample, this clone was seen a few times. V usage is TRBV6-1 and J usage is TRBJ1-3; D gene uncertain. Germline CDR1 is MNHNS and CDR2 is SASEGT. V lost 8 bases and J 8 bases, leaving 16 bases between the germline ends. The CDR3 has 13 residues. The DNA for the CDR3 is TGTGCCAGCGGTGCGGCACCCCGTGACACCATATATTTT. It yields the protein CASGAAPRDTIYF.

This clone was picked up a small number of times. V is TRBV5-4 and J is TRBJ2-7; 7 bases agree with TRBD1. The CDR3 extends over 11 amino acids. Trimming at V came to 9 bases and at J to 9 bases, leaving 9 bases not matched to a gene. Germline lookup yields CDR1 SGHNT and CDR2 YYREEE (reference sequence). The CDR3 here is CATTDRVRQYF. CDR3 bases: TGTGCCACAACCGACAGGGTAAGGCAGTACTTC.

The chain combines TRBV28 with TRBJ2-7; possibly TRBD2 for D (6 bases). This CDR3 has 14 residues. Trimming took off 5 bases at V and 6 bases at J, with 17 bases between the two ends. CDR1 MDHEN and CDR2 SYDVKM come from the germline V gene. The CDR3 spells CASSAVREVGEQYF. CDR3 bases: TGTGCCAGCAGTGCCGTAAGGGAGGTGGGCGAGCAGTACTTC.

In this sample, this clone turned up once. This chain connects TRBV29-1 to TRBJ1-6, with no clear D. Trimming removed 5 bases from V and 6 bases from J, with 11 bases in between. Germline values: CDR1 SQVTM, CDR2 ANQGSEA. This CDR3 region has 13 residues. CDR3 coding DNA: TGCAGCGTTCAGGAGGGAACTAATTCACCCCTCCACTTT. The encoded protein is CSVQEGTNSPLHF.

This clone showed up just a few times. This chain connects TRBV6-1 to TRBJ1-6, with TRBD1 identical over 7 bases. Germline V lookup: CDR1 MNHNS, CDR2 SASEGT. V trimming: 4 bases; J trimming: 0 bases; junction bases outside the gene matches: 6. CDR3 size: 17 residues. The CDR3 DNA is TGTGCCAGCAGTGTTAGGGGGCAAAGCTCCTATAATTCACCCCTCCACTTT. Its protein product is CASSVRGQSSYNSPLHF.

This CDR3 reads CASSQEFPSSYEQYF. In nucleotides, the CDR3 is TGTGCCAGCAGCCAAGAATTCCCAAGCTCCTACGAGCAGTACTTC. The chain recombines TRBV4-2 with TRBJ2-7; D call uncertain. The ends were cut back, 0 bases at V and 0 bases at J, with 9 bases in the middle. The CDR3 consists of 15 residues. Germline loops: CDR1 LGHNA, CDR2 YNFKEQ.

The chain is built from TRBV7-9 and TRBJ2-5, with D possibly being TRBD2 (6 bases). V dropped 5 bases and J dropped 5 bases, with 15 bases sitting between them. Germline V gene lookup returns CDR1 SEHNR and CDR2 FQNEAQ (reference sequence). This CDR3 has 14 residues. The CDR3 protein is CASSQGIGGETQYF. CDR3 coding DNA: TGTGCCAGCAGCCAGGGAATAGGAGGGGAGACCCAGTACTTC.

The chain uses TRBV29-1 and TRBJ1-5; 12 nucleotides line up with TRBD1. The CDR3 contains 17 residues. The V gene's germline CDR1 is SQVTM and CDR2 ANQGSEA. The junction had 7 bases not matched to a gene; V was cut back by 4 bases and J by 0 bases. The CDR3 DNA reads TGCAGCGTTGCCGGGACAGGGGGCCGGTATAGCAATCAGCCCCAGCATTTT. It encodes CSVAGTGGRYSNQPQHF.

This clone was seen just once. The chain links TRBV30 to TRBJ2-2, with 8 bases fitting TRBD2. Germline assignment: CDR1 GTSNPN and CDR2 SVGIG (reference sequence). J was trimmed by 2 bases and V by 3 bases; bases with no gene match: 11. The CDR3 contains 17 residues. The CDR3 here is CAWSGGLVGGNTGELFF. The DNA of the CDR3 is TGTGCCTGGAGCGGGGGACTAGTCGGCGGAAACACCGGGGAGCTGTTTTTT.

The chain is built from TRBV7-2 and TRBJ1-5; no reliable D call. V gave up 2 bases and J gave up 4 bases, with 12 bases separating them. The length of the CDR3 is 15 residues. CDR1 is SGHTA, CDR2 FQGNSA, per germline. The CDR3 protein is CASSLSTGGNQPQHF. The CDR3 DNA is TGTGCCAGCAGCTTAAGTACGGGTGGTAATCAGCCCCAGCATTTT.

The chain couples TRBV6-1 to TRBJ1-6, with a tentative D call TRBD1 (5 bases). The CDR3 is 16 residues long. Germline CDR1 reads MNHNS; CDR2 reads SASEGT. V was trimmed by 1 base and J by 9 bases, leaving 16 bases between them. CDR3 sequence: CASSEGGRSEGSPLHF. As DNA, the CDR3 is TGTGCCAGCAGTGAAGGGGGCAGGTCAGAGGGTTCACCCCTCCACTTT.

This chain links TRBV10-3 with TRBJ1-1; 8 bases fit TRBD1. Germline-derived CDR1 and CDR2 are ENHRY and SYGVKD. The length of the CDR3 is 18 residues. J lost 0 bases, V lost 5 bases, and 14 bases had no gene match. In DNA form, the CDR3 reads TGTGCCATCAGTACCGCACCGGGACAGGACGCTGTGAACACTGAAGCTTTCTTT. It codes for CAISTAPGQDAVNTEAFF.

This clone was seen a single time. The chain links TRBV5-4 to TRBJ2-2; 10 positions agree with TRBD1. CDR1 is SGHNT, CDR2 YYREEE, per germline (reference sequence). The trim removed 4 bases at V and 4 bases at J, leaving 4 bases unmatched. The CDR3 spans 15 residues. CDR3 region: CASSRDRGSTGELFF. DNA of the CDR3: TGTGCCAGCAGCCGGGACAGGGGTTCCACCGGGGAGCTGTTTTTT.

This clone was counted between two and nine times. The V and J genes are TRBV4-1 and TRBJ1-2, with a possible D match to TRBD1 (5 bases). This CDR3 contains 16 residues. Germline CDR1 reads MGHRA; CDR2 reads YSYEKL. The V end lost 0 bases, the J end lost 6 bases, and 17 bases lay between the germline ends. This CDR3 reads CASSQDYTGAHDGYTF. The CDR3 nucleotides read TGCGCCAGCAGCCAAGATTACACAGGTGCTCACGATGGCTACACCTTC.

The gene calls are TRBV18 and TRBJ1-3; no clear D gene. Deletions cut 0 bases from V and 2 bases from J, with 8 bases between. Per the germline V gene, CDR1 is KGHSH and CDR2 is LQKENI. The CDR3 is made up of 15 amino acids. CDR3 region: CASSPPIGTGNTIYF. The CDR3 nucleotides read TGTGCCAGCTCACCACCGATCGGGACTGGAAACACCATATATTTT.

The chain carries TRBV2 and TRBJ2-1; 10 positions agree with TRBD1. Germline V lookup: CDR1 SNHLY, CDR2 FYNNEI. The V segment lost 5 bases and the J segment 8 bases; nucleotides outside the gene matches: 3. CDR3 length equals 13 residues. This CDR3 reads CASSSGQGYEQFF. The CDR3 DNA is TGTGCCAGCAGTTCGGGACAGGGGTATGAGCAGTTCTTC.

The chain has TRBV7-9 and TRBJ1-1; D is possibly TRBD1 (5 bases). The CDR3 is 15 residues long. Germline V lookup: CDR1 SEHNR, CDR2 FQNEAQ (reference sequence). V dropped 4 bases and J dropped 7 bases, with 19 bases sitting between them. The CDR3: CASSSPGFEGNEAFF. The CDR3 DNA follows: TGTGCCAGCAGCTCCCCCGGGTTCGAGGGGAATGAAGCTTTCTTT.